This TCR beta chain was identified in a study of lymphopenia after photon versus proton radiotherapy. Produced via immunoSEQ multiplex PCR; TCRdb's table is partial and in-frame only. The table records 65,000 to 70,000 clones, roughly 93% of them present only once. With respect to this clone: The antigen is not known.

Regarding the study as a whole: Relative stability marked proton patients; photon patients lost diversity and naive cells.

Between the trimmed V and J ends, which lost 7 bases and 0 bases, there was a span of 11 bases. CDR1 SGHAT and CDR2 FQNNGV come from the germline V gene. The CDR3 is 14 amino acids. This sequence originates from a woman aged 70-85 years with pancreatic cancer. The chain joins TRBV11-2 to TRBJ2-3; no firm D call. The source material was peripheral blood, sampled from a patient treated with photon-based radiotherapy. For the CDR3, the DNA is TGTGCCAGCAAACCCCCCGCCAGCACAGATACGCAGTATTTT. This encodes CASKPPASTDTQYF.